This note documents a single T cell receptor (beta chain) sequence. Seattle patient enrollment occurred during active infection, with longitudinal follow-up thereafter. The CDR3 totals 16 residues. Trimming left V 2 bases short and J 5 bases short, with 18 bases between. Germline V gives CDR1 SGHDN, CDR2 FVKESK. The data were taken from a study of blood T cell repertoires in COVID-19. As for the study in general: In each case, the material was cDNA or gDNA derived from T cells, B-cell-depleted T cells, or PBMCs.

In the source study's methods: Estimation of nucleated cell counts relied on the amplification of reference gene primers. The repertoire was sequenced with immunoSEQ multiplex PCR; TCRdb's copy has only in-frame clones and lacks some. Clonal size and the V and J genes are those of that table, whereas D and trimming came from the DNA. The sample yields 150,000 to 170,000 clones, approximately 80% seen once. This TCR was sampled from a woman aged 60-75 years with COVID-19, enrolled during active disease. Sequenced input: peripheral blood. The chain carries TRBV14 and TRBJ1-1; maybe TRBD1 (5 bases). This CDR3 is CASSQRGPNRGTEAFF. DNA for the CDR3: TGTGCCAGCAGCCAAAGGGGCCCGAACAGAGGTACTGAAGCTTTCTTT.